Shown below are 23 T cell receptor beta chains from a single sample sequenced in a study of blood T cell repertoires in COVID-19. Generated by immunoSEQ multiplex PCR, the TCRdb table keeps only in-frame clones and is missing some. The sample contains about 180,000 clones, under 90% of which appear only once. Material: peripheral blood. The receptors originated from a woman older than 75 with active or convalescent COVID-19.

The chain uses TRBV18 and TRBJ1-1; D gene unclear. The CDR3 consists of 11 residues. V was cut by 8 bases and J by 6 bases, with 10 bases left in between. Germline V gene data show CDR1 as KGHSH and CDR2 as LQKENI. The CDR3 bases are TGTGCCAGCACGATCGAGGCTGAAGCTTTCTTT. Amino acids: CASTIEAEAFF.

The chain has TRBV7-2 and TRBJ1-3; D remains ambiguous. From germline, CDR1 is SGHTA and CDR2 FQGNSA. V lost 0 bases to trimming and J lost 2 bases, with 5 bases between them. This CDR3 spans 14 amino acids. CDR3 protein: CASSLAGAGNTIYF. The CDR3 nucleotides are TGTGCCAGCAGCTTAGCCGGGGCTGGAAACACCATATATTTT. Using reference TRBV7-2 and TRBJ1-3 for the parts outside the CDR3, the full variable domain is GAGVSQSPSNKVTEKGKDVELRCDPISGHTALYWYRQSLGQGLEFLIYFQGNSAPDKSGLPSDRFSAERTGGSVSTLTIQRTQQEDSAVYLCASSLAGAGNTIYFGEGSWLTVV.

The chain employs TRBV18 and TRBJ2-1; 7 bases match TRBD2. This CDR3 contains 13 residues. Germline CDR1 reads KGHSH; CDR2 reads LQKENI. Losses at the gene ends were 2 bases for V and 7 bases for J; bases not matched to a gene: 2. CDR3 sequence (DNA): TGTGCCAGCTCACCAGCTAGCGGTAATGAGCAGTTCTTC. Protein: CASSPASGNEQFF.

In its sample, this clone was seen a few times. The J gene is TRBJ1-3, the V gene TRBV16, with a tentative D call TRBD1 (6 bases). Between the trimmed V and J ends, which lost 5 bases and 0 bases, there was a span of 11 bases. Germline assignment: CDR1 KGHSY and CDR2 FQNENV. This CDR3 is built from 15 residues. CDR3 loop: CASSTTGISGNTIYF. The CDR3 nucleotides read TGTGCCAGCAGCACAACAGGGATCTCTGGAAACACCATATATTTT.

The gene calls are TRBV2 and TRBJ2-2; 7 bases map to TRBD1. The V segment lost 4 bases and the J segment 5 bases; nucleotides outside the gene matches: 4. Germline CDR1 SNHLY, CDR2 FYNNEI. CDR3 length: 14 residues. CDR3 nucleotides: TGTGCCAGCAGTGTGAGGACAGGAACCGGGGAGCTGTTTTTT. Its translation: CASSVRTGTGELFF.

The J gene is TRBJ2-7, the V gene TRBV11-2, with 8 bases fitting TRBD2. Unmatched junction bases numbered 11, after V lost 2 bases and J lost 2 bases. The CDR3 totals 17 residues. In germline, CDR1 is SGHAT, CDR2 FQNNGV. The CDR3 sequence: CASSLLGLAKGTYEQYF. CDR3 nucleotides: TGTGCCAGCAGCTTACTAGGACTAGCTAAAGGAACCTACGAGCAGTACTTC. The full variable domain, completed using reference TRBV11-2 and TRBJ2-7, is EAGVAQSPRYKIIEKRQSVAFWCNPISGHATLYWYQQILGQGPKLLIQFQNNGVVDDSQLPKDRFSAERLKGVDSTLKIQPAKLEDSAVYLCASSLLGLAKGTYEQYFGPGTRLTVT.

V and J are TRBV28 and TRBJ1-1; D gene ambiguous. The germline CDR1 and CDR2 sequences are MDHEN and SYDVKM. This CDR3 comprises 13 residues. Trimming shortened V by 2 bases and J by 1 base, and 5 bases separated the two germline ends. Here the CDR3 DNA reads TGTGCCAGCAGTTTAGGGCAGAACACTGAAGCTTTCTTT. Amino acid sequence: CASSLGQNTEAFF.

J is TRBJ2-7 and V is TRBV5-4, with 7 bases matching TRBD2. This CDR3 is 12 amino acids long. Germline assignment: CDR1 SGHNT and CDR2 YYREEE (reference sequence). J was trimmed by 6 bases and V by 0 bases; bases with no gene match: 0. The chain's CDR3 is CASSLAGGEQYF. The CDR3, as DNA: TGTGCCAGCAGCTTGGCGGGGGGCGAGCAGTACTTC.

V is TRBV2 and J is TRBJ2-7, with D possibly TRBD2 on 5 matching bases. The CDR3 runs to 16 residues. Germline-derived CDR1 and CDR2 are SNHLY and FYNNEI. Deletions cut 3 bases from V and 3 bases from J, with 18 bases between. The CDR3 DNA reads as TGTGCCAGCAGTGAGGAGGTCGGCGCATTGGGCTACGAGCAGTACTTC. It is translated as CASSEEVGALGYEQYF.

The chain employs TRBV5-4 and TRBJ1-4, with TRBD1 matching 7 bases. V dropped 4 bases and J dropped 4; count of bases not matched to a gene: 7. This CDR3 is 15 amino acids long. Germline CDR1 reads SGHNT; CDR2 reads YYREEE (reference sequence). Written as DNA, the CDR3 is TGTGCCAGCAGCCCGTTACCAGGGGGTAATGAAAAACTGTTTTTT. Its translation: CASSPLPGGNEKLFF. The variable domain in full, with the rest retrieved from reference TRBV5-4 and TRBJ1-4, is ETGVTQSPTHLIKTRGQQVTLRCSSQSGHNTVSWYQQALGQGPQFIFQYYREEENGRGNFPPRFSGLQFPNYSSELNVNALELDDSALYLCASSPLPGGNEKLFFGSGTQLSVL.

V usage is TRBV5-6 and J usage is TRBJ1-1; D might be TRBD1 (6 bases). This CDR3 spans 14 amino acids. V gave up 0 bases and J gave up 4 bases, with 10 bases separating them. CDR1 SGHDT and CDR2 YYEEEE come from the germline V gene. The DNA of the CDR3 is TGTGCCAGCAGCTTGGGGGGGCGCAGCACTGAAGCTTTCTTT. This gives the protein CASSLGGRSTEAFF.

The chain carries TRBV9 and TRBJ2-7; D not resolved. V lost 0 bases, J lost 2 bases, and 9 bases lay in between. Per germline, CDR1 SGDLS and CDR2 YYNGEE. There are 14 residues in the CDR3. This chain's CDR3 is CASSVGSGTYEQYF. CDR3 in DNA: TGTGCCAGCAGCGTAGGATCGGGTACCTACGAGCAGTACTTC.

The rearrangement joins TRBV18 to TRBJ1-1, with TRBD1 identical over 8 bases. The V gene's germline CDR1 is KGHSH and CDR2 LQKENI. The CDR3 runs to 13 residues. The V segment lost 4 bases and the J segment 10 bases; nucleotides outside the gene matches: 8. The CDR3 is CASSRQGSETAFF. DNA of the CDR3: TGTGCCAGCTCACGACAGGGGAGCGAGACAGCTTTCTTT.

This clone has only a few counts. The CDR3 loop is CASSTLQGSGNTIYF. CDR3 DNA: TGCGCCAGCAGCACCTTGCAGGGATCTGGAAACACCATATATTTT. The V call is TRBV5-1, the J call TRBJ1-3, with D tentatively TRBD1 (5 bases). The CDR3 has 15 residues. Between the trimmed V and J ends, which lost 4 bases and 1 base, there was a span of 12 bases. The germline gives CDR1 SGHRS, CDR2 YFSETQ.

V is TRBV9 and J is TRBJ2-2, with D possibly matching TRBD2 (6 bases). The ends were cut back, 5 bases at V and 0 bases at J, with 8 bases in the middle. The CDR3 totals 14 residues. Germline CDR1 and CDR2: SGDLS and YYNGEE. The CDR3 sequence is CASRRGSNTGELFF. The CDR3 DNA follows: TGTGCCAGCAGGCGGGGCTCGAACACCGGGGAGCTGTTTTTT.

CDR3 nucleotides: TGTGCCAGTAGTATGAGGAGGGGGCATGGCTACACCTTC. Amino acid sequence: CASSMRRGHGYTF. The rearrangement links TRBV19 to TRBJ1-2; 7 bases map to TRBD1. V shed 3 bases and J 6 bases; nucleotides not matched to a gene: 4. Per germline, CDR1 LNHDA and CDR2 SQIVND (reference sequence). This CDR3 comprises 13 residues.

The rearrangement links TRBV27 to TRBJ1-1; D not certain. Germline lookup yields CDR1 MNHEY and CDR2 SMNVEV (reference sequence). This CDR3 has 15 amino acids. V lost 6 bases, J lost 0 bases, and 14 bases lay in between. Written as DNA, the CDR3 is TGTGCCAGCAGACCAGGAAACAAGATGAACACTGAAGCTTTCTTT. This sequence encodes CASRPGNKMNTEAFF.

This sequence joins TRBV27 and TRBJ1-2; 7 bases match TRBD1. V lost 2 bases to trimming and J lost 2 bases; unmatched junction nucleotides: 2. Per the germline V gene, CDR1 is MNHEY and CDR2 is SMNVEV (reference sequence). The CDR3 has 14 amino acids. The CDR3 DNA reads TGTGCCAGCAGTTTAGCCAGGGGGAACTATGGCTACACCTTC. Translation gives CASSLARGNYGYTF.

V gene TRBV10-3 combines with J gene TRBJ2-7, with 8 nucleotides matching TRBD1. The CDR3 extends over 12 amino acids. Germline CDR1 is ENHRY and CDR2 is SYGVKD. The trim removed 11 bases at V and 3 bases at J, leaving 6 bases unmatched. As DNA, the CDR3 is TGTGCCGTCGGGACAGGTAACTACGAGCAGTACTTC. It is translated as CAVGTGNYEQYF.

The chain's CDR3 is CASSSAGRRGAYEQYF. CDR3 DNA sequence: TGTGCCAGCAGCTCGGCGGGGAGACGTGGCGCCTACGAGCAGTACTTC. V gene TRBV13 combines with J gene TRBJ2-7, with D tentatively TRBD2 (6 bases). CDR1 PRHDT and CDR2 FYEKMQ come from the germline V gene (reference sequence). V was trimmed by 4 bases and J by 2 bases, leaving 18 bases between them. The CDR3 runs 16 residues.

In DNA form, the CDR3 reads TGTGCCAGTAGTATACTAAATGAGGGCGAGCAGTACTTC. Protein product: CASSILNEGEQYF. This chain links TRBV19 with TRBJ2-7; tentatively, D is TRBD2 (5 bases). Looked up from germline, CDR1 is LNHDA and CDR2 is SQIVND (reference sequence). This CDR3 comprises 13 residues. V lost 2 bases, J lost 6 bases, and 11 bases lay in between. Drawing the rest from reference TRBV19 and TRBJ2-7, the complete variable domain is DGGITQSPKYLFRKEGQNVTLSCEQNLNHDAMYWYRQDPGQGLRLIYYSQIVNDFQKGDIAEGYSVSREKKESFPLTVTSAQKNPTAFYLCASSILNEGEQYFGPGTRLTVT.

V gene TRBV28 combines with J gene TRBJ2-3; no clear D gene. The CDR3 has 16 amino acids. Trimming removed 5 bases from V and 4 bases from J, with 19 bases in between. Germline lookup yields CDR1 MDHEN and CDR2 SYDVKM. In DNA form, the CDR3 reads TGTGCCAGCAGTCTACCCTCTCCCGGCAGGTCAGATACGCAGTATTTT. Protein sequence: CASSLPSPGRSDTQYF.

The gene calls are TRBV9 and TRBJ2-5, with 10 bases aligning to TRBD2. This CDR3 has 15 residues. With 2 bases clipped from V and 4 bases from J, the junction kept 5 bases outside the gene matches. Per the germline V gene, CDR1 is SGDLS and CDR2 is YYNGEE. In DNA form, the CDR3 reads TGTGCCAGCAGCGTCGGAGCGGGAGGGTTAGAGACCCAGTACTTC. Translating gives CASSVGAGGLETQYF.